These 15 T cell receptor beta chains originate from one sample sequenced in a study of blood T cell repertoires in COVID-19. Sequencing used immunoSEQ multiplex PCR; TCRdb keeps in-frame clones, though not all of them. The sample holds roughly 500,000 clones, roughly nine tenths seen once. Material for sequencing was peripheral blood. The receptor source for this set is a man aged 18 to 29 with COVID-19, enrolled during active disease.

The CDR3 is CASTSTGNNQPQHF. In DNA, the CDR3 is TGTGCCAGCACCTCGACAGGGAACAATCAGCCCCAGCATTTT. The rearrangement links TRBV5-5 to TRBJ1-5, with TRBD1 matching 7 bases. Germline CDR1 and CDR2: SGHKS and YYEKEE (reference sequence). The CDR3 extends over 14 amino acids. J gave up 3 bases and V 6 bases, and 6 bases lay outside the gene matches.

The rearrangement joins TRBV5-4 to TRBJ2-7; D possibly corresponds to TRBD1 (5 bases). CDR1 and CDR2 (germline): SGHNT, YYREEE (reference sequence). The CDR3 is made up of 15 amino acids. V was shortened by 0 bases and J by 6 bases, with 16 bases between the two germline ends. The CDR3 spells CASSLAVGLRGEQYF. Written as DNA, the CDR3 is TGTGCCAGCAGCTTGGCCGTGGGGCTACGTGGCGAGCAGTACTTC. Using reference TRBV5-4 and TRBJ2-7 for the parts outside the CDR3, the full variable domain is ETGVTQSPTHLIKTRGQQVTLRCSSQSGHNTVSWYQQALGQGPQFIFQYYREEENGRGNFPPRFSGLQFPNYSSELNVNALELDDSALYLCASSLAVGLRGEQYFGPGTRLTVT.

This chain connects TRBV7-2 to TRBJ2-7; TRBD1 might be the D (5 bases). Germline assignment: CDR1 SGHTA and CDR2 FQGNSA. This CDR3 has 12 residues. The ends were cut back, 8 bases at V and 4 bases at J, with 12 bases in the middle. Written as DNA, the CDR3 is TGTGCCAGCGGGTGGGGCGAATACGAGCAGTACTTC. Its translation: CASGWGEYEQYF.

The chain uses TRBV5-1 and TRBJ1-1; the D is unclear. The ends were cut back, 7 bases at V and 4 bases at J, with 14 bases in the middle. Germline CDR1 is SGHRS and CDR2 is YFSETQ. CDR3 length: 13 amino acids. CDR3 residues: CASVDVSGTEAFF. The CDR3 DNA reads as TGCGCCAGCGTCGACGTTTCGGGCACTGAAGCTTTCTTT.

The rearrangement links TRBV3-1 (or the pseudogene TRBV3-2) to TRBJ2-2, with TRBD2 identical over 9 bases. CDR3 length: 17 residues. Trimming cost V 5 bases and J 6 bases; bases outside gene matches: 13. The germline gives CDR1 LGHDT, CDR2 YNNKEL (reference sequence). The CDR3 DNA reads TGTGCCAGCAGCTTTTCCCCCATCGGGACTAGCCCCGGGGAGCTGTTTTTT. Residues: CASSFSPIGTSPGELFF.

The genes are TRBV28 and TRBJ1-4; D remains ambiguous. The CDR3 has 15 amino acids. Germline CDR1 reads MDHEN; CDR2 reads SYDVKM. V lost 6 bases and J lost 7, with 18 bases in between. The CDR3 spells CASRPARDISEKLFF. CDR3 DNA: TGTGCCAGCAGGCCGGCCCGGGATATTAGTGAAAAACTGTTTTTT.

This chain joins TRBV6-6 and TRBJ2-4; 7 bases line up with TRBD1. Germline V gene data show CDR1 as MNHNY and CDR2 as SVGAGI (reference sequence). With 6 bases clipped from V and 3 bases from J, the junction kept 8 bases outside the gene matches. The CDR3 has 15 residues. Written as DNA, the CDR3 is TGTGCCAGCAGCCCCGGGACAGTGGTCAAAAACATTCAGTACTTC. Translating it yields CASSPGTVVKNIQYF.

This chain connects TRBV6-5 to TRBJ1-1; maybe TRBD1 (6 bases). CDR3 length: 12 amino acids. Trimming stripped 7 bases from V and 4 bases from J, with 10 bases between. Germline CDR1 and CDR2: MNHEY and SVGAGI. CDR3 in amino acids: CASIATGTEAFF. The CDR3 region has the DNA TGTGCCAGCATTGCGACAGGCACTGAAGCTTTCTTT.

The rearrangement uses TRBV19 and TRBJ2-1; 13 bases are shared with TRBD2. The ends lost 6 bases at V and 10 bases at J; junction bases unmatched: 18. Germline V gene sequence: CDR1 LNHDA, CDR2 SQIVND (reference sequence). This CDR3 is built from 18 residues. The CDR3 loop is CASSLQGMGLAGRGEQFF. CDR3 DNA: TGTGCCAGTAGCTTACAGGGGATGGGACTAGCGGGGCGAGGGGAGCAGTTCTTC.

The rearrangement uses TRBV7-8 and TRBJ1-1; D unclear. This CDR3 region has 14 residues. V lost 4 bases, J lost 0 bases, and 9 bases lay in between. The V gene's germline CDR1 is SGHVS and CDR2 FQNEAQ. This CDR3 reads CASSSRLMNTEAFF. The CDR3, as DNA: TGTGCCAGCAGCTCCCGACTAATGAACACTGAAGCTTTCTTT.

The CDR3 loop reads CASSLEGGRDEQYF. CDR3 coding DNA: TGTGCCAGCAGCTTAGAAGGAGGCCGTGACGAGCAGTACTTC. The chain combines TRBV7-9 with TRBJ2-7, with D possibly matching TRBD2 (5 bases). V lost 1 base and J lost 5, with 12 bases in between. Germline CDR1 and CDR2: SEHNR and FQNEAQ (reference sequence). The CDR3 is made up of 14 amino acids.

The rearrangement uses TRBV10-1 and TRBJ2-1, with a weak D call TRBD1 (5 bases). Between the trimmed V and J ends, which lost 3 bases and 9 bases, there was a span of 6 bases. Per germline, CDR1 WNHNN and CDR2 SYGVQD (reference sequence). The CDR3 has 11 residues. The DNA for the CDR3 is TGCGCCAGCAGTGACAGGGTTGAGCAGTTCTTC. As protein: CASSDRVEQFF.

The chain uses TRBV30 and TRBJ2-1; 7 bases fit TRBD2. Germline values: CDR1 GTSNPN, CDR2 SVGIG (reference sequence). This CDR3 is 14 amino acids long. The junction had 15 bases not matched to a gene; V was cut back by 4 bases and J by 12 bases. The CDR3 nucleotides read TGTGCCTGGAAAGACGGAACGTCCAGGGAGGGGCAGTTCTTC. It codes for CAWKDGTSREGQFF.

V is TRBV27 and J is TRBJ2-7, with TRBD2 matching over 12 bases. This CDR3 spans 14 amino acids. Germline trimming cut 2 bases from V and 5 bases from J; bases unmatched to any gene: 1. Germline CDR1 reads MNHEY; CDR2 reads SMNVEV (reference sequence). The CDR3 DNA reads as TGTGCCAGCAGTTTACTAGCGGGAGGGAACGAGCAGTACTTC. This codes for CASSLLAGGNEQYF.

This sequence joins TRBV5-5 and TRBJ1-1; no firm D call. The CDR3 has 12 residues. V lost 2 bases and J lost 8, with 10 bases in between. The V gene's germline CDR1 is SGHKS and CDR2 YYEKEE (reference sequence). The CDR3 coding sequence is TGTGCCAGCAGCTTAGCCCGCTCAGAAGCTTTCTTT. Protein product: CASSLARSEAFF.